Following are 21 T cell receptor beta chains from one sample sequenced in a study of blood T cells in healthy people across ages. Using a J-beta primer mix together with a sample-barcoded 5' primer, a second PCR was run for roughly 6 to 11 cycles. Using its own MiXCR run on the 5' RACE reads, TCRdb lists one record per CDR3 protein. The sample carries more than 1,000,000 distinct CDR3 sequences, approximately 25% recorded once. This sample was also put to use in a study of T cells of mothers and their children.

Source material: blood. The receptors stem from a girl aged 2-10 years in good health.

The chain uses TRBV6-2 or TRBV6-3 and TRBJ2-5; a weak D match, TRBD1 (5 bases). Looked up from germline, CDR1 is MNHEY and CDR2 is SVGEGT. The CDR3 contains 14 residues. Trimming removed 6 bases at V and 0 bases at J, with 11 bases between. The CDR3 DNA sequence: TGTGCCAGCAGACAGGTTCTGTACCAAGAGACCCAGTACTTC. Its translation is CASRQVLYQETQYF.

This clonotype turned up a few times. The rearrangement links TRBV6-5 to TRBJ2-5; weak D call: TRBD2 (6 bases). This CDR3 is 18 amino acids long. CDR1 MNHEY and CDR2 SVGAGI come from the germline V gene. Deletions cut 0 bases from V and 5 bases from J, with 22 bases between. The CDR3 here is CASSYSSLNVAVQETQYF. In nucleotides, the CDR3 is TGTGCCAGCAGTTACTCGAGTCTTAATGTAGCGGTTCAGGAGACCCAGTACTTC.

V is TRBV10-3 and J is TRBJ2-5; 8 positions match TRBD2. The germline V gene encodes CDR1 ENHRY and CDR2 SYGVKD. The CDR3 has 15 amino acids. The trim removed 3 bases at V and 5 bases at J, leaving 8 bases unmatched. Here the CDR3 DNA reads TGTGCCATCAGTGACCCCGGGGGGGCCCGGGAGACCCAGTACTTC. Residues: CAISDPGGARETQYF.

This clonotype was counted between two and nine times. This chain uses TRBV20-1 with TRBJ2-7, with 9 positions matching TRBD2. Per the germline V gene, CDR1 is DFQATT and CDR2 is SNEGSKA (reference sequence). Germline trimming cut 3 bases from V and 5 bases from J; bases unmatched to any gene: 11. The CDR3 contains 15 residues. The CDR3 region is CSASFKGGRVNEQYF. CDR3 DNA sequence: TGCAGTGCTAGCTTTAAGGGCGGGAGGGTCAACGAGCAGTACTTC.

This clonotype has more than one count but fewer than ten. V usage is TRBV12-3 or TRBV12-4 and J usage is TRBJ2-2; D is uncertain. The CDR3 is 13 residues long. Deletions cut 5 bases from V and 7 bases from J, with 11 bases between. This CDR3 reads CASSPQTGGELFF. The CDR3 coding sequence is TGTGCCAGCAGTCCTCAGACGGGCGGGGAGCTGTTTTTT.

This clonotype was counted between two and nine times. V is TRBV21-1 and J is TRBJ2-3; no check of the table's D call, TRBD2, against the DNA was made. TRBV21-1 is deemed a pseudogene. The CDR3 has 21 amino acids. Here the CDR3 DNA reads TGTGCCAGCACCTCGACAGGGGGAGAGCTAGCGGGAGTTCGCGGCACAGATACGCAGTATTTT. Amino acid sequence: CASTSTGGELAGVRGTDTQYF.

This clonotype was counted once. The V call is TRBV18, the J call TRBJ2-3; maybe TRBD2 (5 bases). CDR1 is KGHSH and CDR2 is LQKENI in the germline V gene. The CDR3 is made up of 16 amino acids. V was shortened by 3 bases and J by 2 bases, with 15 bases between the two germline ends. The CDR3, as DNA: TGTGCCAGCTCACCGGTGGCTAGCCATCTCACAGATACGCAGTATTTT. This gives the protein CASSPVASHLTDTQYF. The full variable domain, rest sourced from reference TRBV18 and TRBJ2-3, is NAGVMQNPRHLVRRRGQEARLRCSPMKGHSHVYWYRQLPEEGLKFMVYLQKENIIDESGMPKERFSAEFPKEGPSILRIQQVVRGDSAAYFCASSPVASHLTDTQYFGPGTRLTVL.

This clonotype appeared a few times. The chain combines TRBV29-1 with TRBJ2-2; unclear D gene. CDR3 length equals 14 residues. The ends were cut back, 4 bases at V and 2 bases at J, with 11 bases in the middle. Looked up from germline, CDR1 is SQVTM and CDR2 is ANQGSEA. The CDR3 sequence: CSVATQKNTGELFF. DNA for the CDR3: TGCAGCGTTGCGACACAGAAAAACACCGGGGAGCTGTTTTTT.

Only a few counts were recorded for this clonotype. The V and J genes are TRBV10-2 and TRBJ2-7; D is undetermined. The V gene's germline CDR1 is WSHSY and CDR2 SAAADI. The CDR3 is 13 amino acids. V gave up 7 bases and J gave up 1 base, with 11 bases separating them. This CDR3 is CASTPEPSYEQYF. DNA for the CDR3: TGCGCCAGCACACCAGAACCTTCCTACGAGCAGTACTTC.

The V and J genes are TRBV20-1 and TRBJ2-3; D may correspond to TRBD1 or TRBD2 (5 bases each). The CDR3 is made up of 14 amino acids. Trimming removed 6 bases from V and 2 bases from J, with 15 bases in between. Per the germline V gene, CDR1 is DFQATT and CDR2 is SNEGSKA (reference sequence). In DNA form, the CDR3 reads TGCAGTGCCCCCTTAGGGACCCCCACAGATACGCAGTATTTT. Translating gives CSAPLGTPTDTQYF.

The chain uses TRBV12-3 or TRBV12-4 and TRBJ1-3; D call uncertain. Trimming took 4 bases from V and 0 from J, leaving 10 bases between them. CDR3 length equals 15 residues. The CDR3 nucleotides read TGTGCCAGCAGTTCGGGCGGTATCTCTGGAAACACCATATATTTT. Amino acids: CASSSGGISGNTIYF.

This clonotype was counted only a few times. The J gene is TRBJ2-5, the V gene TRBV6-2 or TRBV6-3; 7 bases are shared with TRBD1. The CDR3 is 15 residues long. V was pared by 2 bases and J by 0 bases, with 3 bases of the junction left unmatched. In germline, CDR1 is MNHEY, CDR2 SVGEGT. The CDR3 DNA sequence: TGTGCCAGCAGTTACGAGACAGGGTACCAAGAGACCCAGTACTTC. Its protein product is CASSYETGYQETQYF.

The sample holds a few counts of this clonotype. The CDR3 spells CASSQDRDTTNEKLFF. The CDR3 bases are TGCGCCAGCAGCCAAGATAGGGATACAACTAATGAAAAACTGTTTTTT. This chain joins TRBV4-3 and TRBJ1-4, with D hard to call. The CDR3 has 16 amino acids. Germline V gene lookup returns CDR1 LGHNA and CDR2 YSLEER. V was trimmed by 0 bases and J by 0 bases, leaving 8 bases between them.

This clonotype has a handful of counts. V is TRBV12-3 or TRBV12-4 and J is TRBJ2-4; perhaps TRBD2 as D (6 bases). Trimming removed 7 bases from V and 9 bases from J, with 19 bases in between. The CDR3 is 14 amino acids. CDR3 in amino acids: CASTIGRGKAIQYF. The CDR3 DNA reads as TGTGCCAGCACTATAGGGCGGGGAAAGGCCATTCAGTACTTC.

The chain joins TRBV28 to TRBJ2-1, with D tentatively TRBD2 (5 bases). V was pared by 8 bases and J by 2 bases, with 16 bases between. Germline V gene data show CDR1 as MDHEN and CDR2 as SYDVKM. The CDR3 sequence is 15 residues long. CDR3 in amino acids: CASGGVPEAYNEQFF. CDR3 bases: TGTGCCAGCGGAGGAGTCCCTGAGGCCTACAATGAGCAGTTCTTC. The whole variable domain, filled in from reference TRBV28 and TRBJ2-1, reads DVKVTQSSRYLVKRTGEKVFLECVQDMDHENMFWYRQDPGLGLRLIYFSYDVKMKEKGDIPEGYSVSREKKERFSLILESASTNQTSMYLCASGGVPEAYNEQFFGPGTRLTVL.

The rearrangement uses TRBV12-3 or TRBV12-4 and TRBJ2-3; 8 bases map to TRBD2. The trim removed 5 bases at V and 3 bases at J, leaving 13 bases unmatched. The CDR3 loop spans 17 amino acids. CDR3 region: CASSEEVAGGRTDTQYF. CDR3 DNA sequence: TGTGCCAGCAGTGAAGAGGTCGCGGGAGGAAGGACAGATACGCAGTATTTT.

The chain employs TRBV4-1 and TRBJ1-1; weak D call: TRBD1 (6 bases). V gave up 1 base and J gave up 7 bases, with 10 bases separating them. Germline CDR1 is MGHRA and CDR2 is YSYEKL. The CDR3 sequence is 13 residues long. The CDR3 DNA follows: TGCGCCAGCAGCCAAGTGGGGGCAGATGAAGCTTTCTTT. Translation: CASSQVGADEAFF.

The chain links TRBV25-1 to TRBJ2-3; D is unclear. V was pared by 2 bases and J by 1 base, with 7 bases between. Germline V gene sequence: CDR1 MGHDK, CDR2 SYGVNS. The CDR3 is made up of 14 amino acids. CDR3 residues: CASSEIVGTDTQYF. The DNA for the CDR3 is TGTGCCAGCAGTGAAATTGTGGGCACAGATACGCAGTATTTT.

The V call is TRBV12-3 or TRBV12-4, the J call TRBJ2-7; D call uncertain. CDR3 length equals 15 residues. V lost 2 bases and J 0 bases, leaving 11 bases between the germline ends. CDR3 sequence reads: CASSLMDVSSYEQYF. CDR3 in DNA: TGTGCCAGCAGTTTAATGGACGTCAGCTCCTACGAGCAGTACTTC.

This clonotype was seen only a few times. The chain is built from TRBV29-1 and TRBJ2-1; TRBD2 matches at 10 bases. V was pared by 6 bases and J by 2 bases, with 7 bases of the junction left unmatched. There are 15 residues in the CDR3. In germline, CDR1 is SQVTM, CDR2 ANQGSEA. CDR3 residues: CSVASGSGAYNEQFF. DNA of the CDR3: TGCAGCGTCGCTAGCGGGAGTGGGGCCTACAATGAGCAGTTCTTC.

A note on this clonotype: A read error may account for a junction end that differs from germline. The V call is TRBV7-2, the J call TRBJ2-7; the D gene could be TRBD1 or TRBD2 (5 bases each). CDR1 is SGHTA and CDR2 is FQGNSA in the germline V gene. There are 12 residues in the CDR3. The CDR3, as DNA: TGTGCCAGCAGCGGGACCGGTTACAAGCAGTGCTTC. Its translation is CASSGTGYKQCF.